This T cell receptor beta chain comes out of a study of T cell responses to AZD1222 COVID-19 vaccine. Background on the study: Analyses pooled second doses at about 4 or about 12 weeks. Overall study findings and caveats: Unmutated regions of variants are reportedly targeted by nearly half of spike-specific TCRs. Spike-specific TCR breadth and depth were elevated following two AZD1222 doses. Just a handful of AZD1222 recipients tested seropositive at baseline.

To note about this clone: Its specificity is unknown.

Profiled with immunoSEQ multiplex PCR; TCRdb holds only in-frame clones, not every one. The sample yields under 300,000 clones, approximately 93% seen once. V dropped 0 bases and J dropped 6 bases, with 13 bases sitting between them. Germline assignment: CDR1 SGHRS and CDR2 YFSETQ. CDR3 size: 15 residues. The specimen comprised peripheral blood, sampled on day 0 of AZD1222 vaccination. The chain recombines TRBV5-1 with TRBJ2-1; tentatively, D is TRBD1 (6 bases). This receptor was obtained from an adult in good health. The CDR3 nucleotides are TGCGCCAGCAGCTTGGCGGGACAAGAAGGCAATGAGCAGTTCTTC. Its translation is CASSLAGQEGNEQFF.